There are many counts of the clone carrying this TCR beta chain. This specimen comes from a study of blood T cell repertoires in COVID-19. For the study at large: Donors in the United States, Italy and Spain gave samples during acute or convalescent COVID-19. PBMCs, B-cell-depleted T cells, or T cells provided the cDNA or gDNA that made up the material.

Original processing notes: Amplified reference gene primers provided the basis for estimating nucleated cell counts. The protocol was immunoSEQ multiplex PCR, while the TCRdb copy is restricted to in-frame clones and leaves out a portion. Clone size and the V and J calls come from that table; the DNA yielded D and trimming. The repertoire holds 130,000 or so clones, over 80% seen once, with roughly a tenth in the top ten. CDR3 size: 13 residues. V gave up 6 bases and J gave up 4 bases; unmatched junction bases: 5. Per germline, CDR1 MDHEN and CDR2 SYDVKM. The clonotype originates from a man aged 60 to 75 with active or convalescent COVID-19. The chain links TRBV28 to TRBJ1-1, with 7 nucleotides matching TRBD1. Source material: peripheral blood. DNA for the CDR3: TGTGCCAGCAGCCGCGACAGGGTCACTGAAGCTTTCTTT. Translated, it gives CASSRDRVTEAFF.